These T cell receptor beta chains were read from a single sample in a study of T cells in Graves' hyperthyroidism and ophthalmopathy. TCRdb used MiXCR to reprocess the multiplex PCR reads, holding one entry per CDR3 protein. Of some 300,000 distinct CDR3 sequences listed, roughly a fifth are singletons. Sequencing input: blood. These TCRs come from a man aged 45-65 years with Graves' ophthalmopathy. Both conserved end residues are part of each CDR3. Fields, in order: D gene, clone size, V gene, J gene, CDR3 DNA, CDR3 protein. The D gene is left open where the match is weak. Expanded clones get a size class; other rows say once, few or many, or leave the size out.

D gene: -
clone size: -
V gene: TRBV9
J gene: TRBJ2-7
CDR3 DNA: TGTGCCAGCAGCGTATACGGGGGAAGCCACGAGCAGTACTTC
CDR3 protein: CASSVYGGSHEQYF

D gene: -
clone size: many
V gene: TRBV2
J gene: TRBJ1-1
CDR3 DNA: TGTGCCAGCAGTGAAGAGACCCTGGGCACTGAAGCTTTCTTT
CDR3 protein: CASSEETLGTEAFF

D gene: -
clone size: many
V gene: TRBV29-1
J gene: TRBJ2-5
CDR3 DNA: TGCAGCGCACGCCGGGCGGGATTCCAAGAGACCCAGTACTTC
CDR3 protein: CSARRAGFQETQYF

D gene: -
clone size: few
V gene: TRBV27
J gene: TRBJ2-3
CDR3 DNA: TGTGCCAGCAGTCTCGGTCTCAACAGGCAGTATTTT
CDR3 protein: CASSLGLNRQYF

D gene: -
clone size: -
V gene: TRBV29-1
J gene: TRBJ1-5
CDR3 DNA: TGCAGCGTTTTGGGGCCGGTCTGTCAGCCCCAGCATTTT
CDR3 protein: CSVLGPVCQPQHF

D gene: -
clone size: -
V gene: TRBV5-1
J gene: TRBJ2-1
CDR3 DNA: TGCGCCAGCAGCTCCGGGACCCAGAATACTGAGCAGTTCTTC
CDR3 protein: CASSSGTQNTEQFF

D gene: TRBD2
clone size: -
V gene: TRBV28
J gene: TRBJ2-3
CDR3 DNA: TGTGCCAGCCGGGGGGGGATCACGCAGTATTTT
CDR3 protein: CASRGGITQYF

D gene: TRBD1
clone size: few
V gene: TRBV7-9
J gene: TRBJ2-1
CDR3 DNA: TGTGCCAGCAGCTTGACAGGGGATAGCTCCTACAATGAGCGGTTCTTC
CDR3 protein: CASSLTGDSSYNERFF

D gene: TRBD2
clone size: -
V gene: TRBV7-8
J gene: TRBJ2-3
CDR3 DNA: TGTGCCAGCAGCTTCGGACTAGGGACAGATACGCAGTATTTT
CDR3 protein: CASSFGLGTDTQYF

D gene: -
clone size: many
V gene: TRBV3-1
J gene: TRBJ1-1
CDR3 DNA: TGTGCCAGCAGAAGGGGTCAAGAAGCTTTCTTT
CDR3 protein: CASRRGQEAFF

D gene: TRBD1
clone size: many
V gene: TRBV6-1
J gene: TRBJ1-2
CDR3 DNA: TGTGCCAGCACCAGGACAGGGGGCATCTATGGCTACACCTTC
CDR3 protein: CASTRTGGIYGYTF